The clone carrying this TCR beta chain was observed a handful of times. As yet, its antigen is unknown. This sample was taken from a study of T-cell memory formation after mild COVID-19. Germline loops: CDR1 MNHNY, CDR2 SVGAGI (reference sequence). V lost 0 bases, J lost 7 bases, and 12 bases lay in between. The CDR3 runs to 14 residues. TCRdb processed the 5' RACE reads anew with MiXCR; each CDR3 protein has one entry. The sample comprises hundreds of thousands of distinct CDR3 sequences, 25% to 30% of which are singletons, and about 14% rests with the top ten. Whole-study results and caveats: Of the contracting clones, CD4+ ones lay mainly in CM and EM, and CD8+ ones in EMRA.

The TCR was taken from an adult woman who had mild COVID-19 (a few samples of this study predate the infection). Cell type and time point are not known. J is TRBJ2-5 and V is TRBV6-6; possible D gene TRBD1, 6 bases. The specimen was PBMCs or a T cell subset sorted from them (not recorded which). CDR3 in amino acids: CASSYSSLQGTQYF. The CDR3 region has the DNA TGTGCCAGCAGTTACTCCTCACTACAGGGGACCCAGTACTTC.